Given below is one T cell receptor (beta chain) in context. The antigen is not known. The data were taken from a study of identifying expanded T cells in peripheral blood. Germline assignment: CDR1 ENHRY and CDR2 SYGVKD. This CDR3 has 14 residues. V lost 6 bases and J lost 5; bases outside the gene matches: 1. Broader study findings: Variance in clone template counts between approximately two-week samples significantly increased with total template count across all healthy donors.

Assay used: immunoSEQ multiplex PCR; TCRdb lists only in-frame clones, some missing. There are about 81,000 clones in the sample; 84% occur only once, and 15% to 20% lies in the top ten. Sequenced: blood. The sequence was obtained from a person aged 18 to 75 in good health. V usage is TRBV10-3 and J usage is TRBJ2-3, with 14 nucleotides matching TRBD2. This chain's CDR3 is CAISGLAGGDTQYF. In nucleotides, the CDR3 is TGTGCCATCAGCGGACTAGCGGGAGGAGATACGCAGTATTTT.